Listed below are T cell receptor beta chains from one sample, sequenced in a study of blood T cells in healthy people across ages. From the 5' RACE reads, TCRdb called clonotypes with MiXCR, one entry per CDR3 protein. In the table there are 1.5 million to 2 million distinct CDR3 sequences, 49% of which are singletons. Material for sequencing was blood. The receptors here all came from a middle-aged woman in good health. The CDR3 runs from the conserved cysteine through the conserved F or W. The D gene is left open where the match is weak. Clone size is given for some rows only: seen once, a few or many times, or a class if the clone is expanded.

TRBV6-2/TRBV6-3	-	TRBD1	TRBJ2-1	TGTGCCAGCAAACCTCCGGGACAGCCTTACAATGAGCAGTTCTTC	CASKPPGQPYNEQFF
TRBV6-5	-	TRBD2	TRBJ2-5	TGTGCCAGCAGTTACTCGCTCACTGCGGTGAGCGGGGGCCCCCAAGAGACCCAGTACTTC	CASSYSLTAVSGGPQETQYF
TRBV6-5	-	-	TRBJ2-6	TGTGCCAGCAGTTACCAGCGGTCCAACTCTGGGGCCAACGTCCTGACTTTC	CASSYQRSNSGANVLTF
TRBV9	-	-	TRBJ2-3	TGTGCCAGCACCCGCGGTCAATCAGATACGCAGTATTTT	CASTRGQSDTQYF
TRBV9	-	TRBD1	TRBJ2-6	TGTGCCAGCAGCGTAGCTACAGGGGCTGGGGCCAACGTCCTGACTTTC	CASSVATGAGANVLTF
TRBV9	-	-	TRBJ1-2	TGTGCCAGCAGCCCAGACACTCTTCGGTATGGCTACACCTTC	CASSPDTLRYGYTF
TRBV6-5	-	-	TRBJ1-2	TGTGCCAGCAGTTTGCACGACAGGCCTAACTATGGCTACACCTTC	CASSLHDRPNYGYTF
TRBV4-2	-	-	TRBJ2-7	TGTGCCAGCAGCCAAGTAACAGGGCCATCCTACGAGCAGTACTTC	CASSQVTGPSYEQYF
TRBV7-2	-	-	TRBJ2-2	TGTGCCAGCAGCGTCAGCACCGGGGAGCTGTTTTTT	CASSVSTGELFF
TRBV6-2/TRBV6-3	-	-	TRBJ2-5	TGTGCCAGCAGCCTCCCAGAGAGGGGAGAGACCCAGTACTTC	CASSLPERGETQYF
TRBV5-1	-	TRBD2	TRBJ2-3	TGCGCCAGCAGCTATACTAGCGAAAGTACAACAGATACGCAGTATTTT	CASSYTSESTTDTQYF
TRBV7-9	few	TRBD1	TRBJ2-5	TGTGCCAGCAGCGCCGGGACAGGGCACGAGACCCAGTACTTC	CASSAGTGHETQYF
TRBV12-3/TRBV12-4	-	TRBD1	TRBJ2-7	TGTGCCAGCAGTTTAACCCCAACGTGGACAGGGGGAGGTTACGAGCAGTACTTC	CASSLTPTWTGGGYEQYF
TRBV7-9	few	-	TRBJ1-2	TGTGCCAGCAGCTTACAAGCAGGGAACTATGGCTACACCTTC	CASSLQAGNYGYTF
TRBV29-1	many	-	TRBJ2-5	TGCAGCGTTGTAGGGGGATTCCAAGAGACCCAGTACTTC	CSVVGGFQETQYF
TRBV5-4	-	-	TRBJ1-5	TGTGCCAGCAGCTTGGCCCCGAGACCGCCAAGCAATCAGCCCCAGCATTTT	CASSLAPRPPSNQPQHF
TRBV20-1	-	-	TRBJ2-7	TGCAGTGCTAGATCCCAGACAGGGGGCAGTAGCGGGGGGGCCTACGAGCAGTACTTC	CSARSQTGGSSGGAYEQYF